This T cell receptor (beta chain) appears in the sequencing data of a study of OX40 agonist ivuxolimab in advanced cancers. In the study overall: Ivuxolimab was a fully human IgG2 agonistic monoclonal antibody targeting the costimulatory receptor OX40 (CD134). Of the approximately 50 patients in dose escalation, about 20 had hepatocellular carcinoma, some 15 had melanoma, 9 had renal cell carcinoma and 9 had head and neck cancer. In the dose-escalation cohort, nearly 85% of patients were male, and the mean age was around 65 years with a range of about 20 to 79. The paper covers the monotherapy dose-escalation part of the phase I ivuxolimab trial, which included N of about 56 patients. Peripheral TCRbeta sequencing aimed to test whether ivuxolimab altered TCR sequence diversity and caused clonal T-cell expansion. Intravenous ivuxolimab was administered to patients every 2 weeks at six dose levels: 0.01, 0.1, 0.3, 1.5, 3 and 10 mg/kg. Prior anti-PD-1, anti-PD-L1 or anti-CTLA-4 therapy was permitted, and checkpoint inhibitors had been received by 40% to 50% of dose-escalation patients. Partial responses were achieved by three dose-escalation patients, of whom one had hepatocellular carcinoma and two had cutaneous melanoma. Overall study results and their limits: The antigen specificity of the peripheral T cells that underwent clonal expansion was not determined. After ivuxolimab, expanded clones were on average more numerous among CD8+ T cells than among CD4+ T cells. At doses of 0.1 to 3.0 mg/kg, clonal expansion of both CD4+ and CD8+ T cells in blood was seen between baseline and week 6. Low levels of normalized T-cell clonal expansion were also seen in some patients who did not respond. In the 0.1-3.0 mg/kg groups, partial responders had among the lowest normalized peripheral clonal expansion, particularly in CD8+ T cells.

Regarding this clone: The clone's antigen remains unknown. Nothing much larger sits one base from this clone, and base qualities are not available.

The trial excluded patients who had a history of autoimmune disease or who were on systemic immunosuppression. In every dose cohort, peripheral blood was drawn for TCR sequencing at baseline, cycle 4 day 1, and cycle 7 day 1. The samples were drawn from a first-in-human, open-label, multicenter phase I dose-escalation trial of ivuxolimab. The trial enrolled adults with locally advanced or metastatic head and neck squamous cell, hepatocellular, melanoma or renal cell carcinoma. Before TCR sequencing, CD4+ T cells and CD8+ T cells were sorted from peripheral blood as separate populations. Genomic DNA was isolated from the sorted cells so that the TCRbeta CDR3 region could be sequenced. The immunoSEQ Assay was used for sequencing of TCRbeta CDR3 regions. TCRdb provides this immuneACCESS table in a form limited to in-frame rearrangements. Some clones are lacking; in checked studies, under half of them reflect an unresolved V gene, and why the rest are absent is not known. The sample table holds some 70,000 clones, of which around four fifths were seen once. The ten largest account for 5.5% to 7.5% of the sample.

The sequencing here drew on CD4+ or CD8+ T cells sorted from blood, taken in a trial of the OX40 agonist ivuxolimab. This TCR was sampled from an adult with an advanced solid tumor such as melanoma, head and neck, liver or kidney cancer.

The encoded CDR3 is CASSLQGYEQYF. At the DNA level, the sequence is TGTGCCAGCAGCTTACAGGGATACGAGCAGTACTTC. The sequence links TRBV7-9 to TRBJ2-7; possibly the D gene is TRBD1, per 5 matching bases. CDR1 and CDR2 are read off the germline V gene (reference sequence) as SEHNR and FQNEAQ. Spanning cysteine to phenylalanine, the CDR3 consists of 12 amino acids. This entry keeps only the CDR3 DNA: 36 bases, framed from base 1. Relative to germline, V is 2 bases shorter and J is 4 bases shorter, with 6 bases between their ends.